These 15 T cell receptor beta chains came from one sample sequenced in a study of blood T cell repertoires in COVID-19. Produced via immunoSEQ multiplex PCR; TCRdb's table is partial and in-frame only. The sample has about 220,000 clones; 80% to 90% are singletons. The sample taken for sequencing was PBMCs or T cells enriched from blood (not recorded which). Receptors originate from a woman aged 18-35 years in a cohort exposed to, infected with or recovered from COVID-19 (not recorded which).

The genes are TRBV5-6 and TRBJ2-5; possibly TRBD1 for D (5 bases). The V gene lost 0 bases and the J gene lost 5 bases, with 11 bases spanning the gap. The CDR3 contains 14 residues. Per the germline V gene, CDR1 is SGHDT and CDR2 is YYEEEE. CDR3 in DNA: TGTGCCAGCAGCTTGGGCAGGGTCCATGAGACCCAGTACTTC. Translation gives CASSLGRVHETQYF.

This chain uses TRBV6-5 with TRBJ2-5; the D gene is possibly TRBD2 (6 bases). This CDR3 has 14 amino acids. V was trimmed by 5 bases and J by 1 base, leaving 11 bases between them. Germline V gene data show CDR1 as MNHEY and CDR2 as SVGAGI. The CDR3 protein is CASSPPGVQETQYF. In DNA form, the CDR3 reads TGTGCCAGCAGTCCCCCGGGAGTCCAAGAGACCCAGTACTTC.

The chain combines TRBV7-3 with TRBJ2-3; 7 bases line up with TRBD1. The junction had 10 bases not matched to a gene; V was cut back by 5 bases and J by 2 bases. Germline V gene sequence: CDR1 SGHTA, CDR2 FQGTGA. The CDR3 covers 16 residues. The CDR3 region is CASSPTRQGPTDTQYF. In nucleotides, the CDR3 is TGTGCCAGCAGCCCAACGCGACAGGGCCCCACAGATACGCAGTATTTT.

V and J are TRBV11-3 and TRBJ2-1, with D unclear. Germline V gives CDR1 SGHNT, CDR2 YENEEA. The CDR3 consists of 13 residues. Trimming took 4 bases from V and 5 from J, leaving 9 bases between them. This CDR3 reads CASSSRGHNEQFF. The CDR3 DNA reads TGTGCCAGCAGCTCCCGAGGCCACAATGAGCAGTTCTTC.

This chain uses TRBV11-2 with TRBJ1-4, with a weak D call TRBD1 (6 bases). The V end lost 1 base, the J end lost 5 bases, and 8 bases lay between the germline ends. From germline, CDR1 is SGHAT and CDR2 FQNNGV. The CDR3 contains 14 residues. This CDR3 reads CASSLAGANEKLFF. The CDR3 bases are TGTGCCAGCAGCTTAGCAGGGGCAAATGAAAAACTGTTTTTT.

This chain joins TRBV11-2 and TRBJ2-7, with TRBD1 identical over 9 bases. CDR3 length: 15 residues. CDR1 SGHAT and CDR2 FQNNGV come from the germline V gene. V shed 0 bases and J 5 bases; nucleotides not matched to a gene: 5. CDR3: CASSLDGQGIDEQYF. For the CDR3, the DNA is TGTGCCAGCAGCTTAGATGGACAGGGGATTGACGAGCAGTACTTC.

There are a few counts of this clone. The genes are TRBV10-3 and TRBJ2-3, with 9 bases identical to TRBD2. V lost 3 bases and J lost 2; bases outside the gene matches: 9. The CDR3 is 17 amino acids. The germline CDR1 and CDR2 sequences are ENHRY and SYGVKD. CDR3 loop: CAISDRGLAMSTDTQYF. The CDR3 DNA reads TGTGCCATCAGTGACCGTGGACTAGCGATGTCCACAGATACGCAGTATTTT.

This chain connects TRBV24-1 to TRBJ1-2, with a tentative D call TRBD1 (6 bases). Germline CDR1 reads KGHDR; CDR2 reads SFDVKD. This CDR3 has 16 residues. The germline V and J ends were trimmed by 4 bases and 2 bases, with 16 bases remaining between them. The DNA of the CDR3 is TGTGCCACCAGTGACCAACGCAGGGGTGGCAACTATGGCTACACCTTC. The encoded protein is CATSDQRRGGNYGYTF.

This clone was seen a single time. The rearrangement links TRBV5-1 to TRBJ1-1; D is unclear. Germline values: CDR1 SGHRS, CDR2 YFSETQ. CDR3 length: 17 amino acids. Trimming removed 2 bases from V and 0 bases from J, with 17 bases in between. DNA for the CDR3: TGCGCCAGCAGCTTATTCGGGGAAAGGAGGTTGAACACTGAAGCTTTCTTT. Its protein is CASSLFGERRLNTEAFF.

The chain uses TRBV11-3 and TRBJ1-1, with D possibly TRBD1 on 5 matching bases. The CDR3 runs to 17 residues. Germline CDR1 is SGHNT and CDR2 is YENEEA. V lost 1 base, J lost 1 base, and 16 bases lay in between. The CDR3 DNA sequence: TGTGCCAGCAGCTTAGGGGGCCCTGGGTTGCAGAACACTGAAGCTTTCTTT. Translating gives CASSLGGPGLQNTEAFF.

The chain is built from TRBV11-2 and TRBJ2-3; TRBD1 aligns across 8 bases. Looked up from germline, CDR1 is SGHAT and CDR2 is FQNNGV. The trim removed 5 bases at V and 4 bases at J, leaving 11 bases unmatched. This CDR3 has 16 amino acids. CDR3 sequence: CASSRRPTGAADTQYF. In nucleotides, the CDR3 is TGTGCCAGCAGCCGCCGACCGACAGGGGCAGCAGATACGCAGTATTTT.

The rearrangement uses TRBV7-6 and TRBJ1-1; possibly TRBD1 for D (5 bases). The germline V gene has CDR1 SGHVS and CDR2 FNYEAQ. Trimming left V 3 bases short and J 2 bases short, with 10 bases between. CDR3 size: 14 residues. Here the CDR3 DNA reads TGTGCCAGCAGCTTGGGGCAGTCAAACACTGAAGCTTTCTTT. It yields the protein CASSLGQSNTEAFF.

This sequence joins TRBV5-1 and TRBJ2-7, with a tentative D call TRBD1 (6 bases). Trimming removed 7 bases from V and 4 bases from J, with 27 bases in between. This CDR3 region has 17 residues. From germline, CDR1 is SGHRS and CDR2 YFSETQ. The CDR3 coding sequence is TGCGCCAGCGGGAGAGCGGAAGGGTTGGGGGCCCCTTACGAGCAGTACTTC. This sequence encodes CASGRAEGLGAPYEQYF.

This chain's CDR3 is CAWSGKGRAGGELFF. The CDR3 DNA reads as TGTGCCTGGAGTGGGAAGGGGAGGGCCGGCGGGGAGCTGTTTTTT. The gene calls are TRBV30 and TRBJ2-2; 7 nucleotides agree with TRBD2. From germline, CDR1 is GTSNPN and CDR2 SVGIG (reference sequence). Trimming cost V 1 base and J 7 bases; bases outside gene matches: 9. This CDR3 is 15 amino acids long.

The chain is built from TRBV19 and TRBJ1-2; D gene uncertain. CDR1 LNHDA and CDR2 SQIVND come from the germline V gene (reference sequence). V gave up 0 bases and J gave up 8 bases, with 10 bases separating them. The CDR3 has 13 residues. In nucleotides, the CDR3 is TGTGCCAGTAGTATAGATGACGGACTAGGCTACACCTTC. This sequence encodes CASSIDDGLGYTF.